The rows below give T cell receptor beta chains drawn from one sample of a study of CXCR3-negative and CXCR3-positive naive CD8 T cells. After re-calling the 5' RACE reads, TCRdb lists one entry per CDR3 protein, DNA absent. Its table lists about 43,000 distinct CDR3 sequences. Sequencing was carried out using memory CD8+ T cells from blood. These receptors were taken from a human donor in good health. Some clones in this sample may be carry-over from other donors' samples. Each CDR3 is given with its conserved first and last residue. The size field is filled for only some rows; it gives once, few, many or a size class.

V	size	J	CDR3
TRBV6-4	.	TRBJ2-1	CARSDSGGHDEQFF
TRBV5-6	.	TRBJ1-1	CASNGRAPEAFF
TRBV12-3/TRBV12-4	.	TRBJ1-5	CASSFGTGVLGPDF
TRBV6-4	.	TRBJ2-3	CASSEGTGGTDTQYF
TRBV2	.	TRBJ2-3	CASSHPAGGADTQYF
TRBV11-2	.	TRBJ1-6	CASSSTTGDNSPLHF
TRBV7-9	.	TRBJ2-3	CASSPVGTDTQYF
TRBV30	.	TRBJ2-7	CAWRELSYEQYF
TRBV10-1	.	TRBJ2-3	CASSDDRSPSTDTQYF
TRBV4-2	medium-sized	TRBJ2-2	CASSQLAGDTGELFF